The entry below describes one TCR beta chain. Its antigen is still unknown. This entry comes from a study of T cell repertoires in cytomegalovirus infection. Overall study: Public TCR beta signatures provided an indication of both CMV infection and a matching HLA type.

Whole-study findings and limits: The cumulative frequency of public TCR beta families identified carriers of CMV plus the relevant HLA. What dominated the ex vivo response were HLA-C-restricted CMV-specific TCR beta clonotypes.

Via MiXCR, TCRdb re-called the reads, giving one row per CDR3 protein. The repertoire holds about 320,000 distinct CDR3 sequences, more than 8% seen once, with 3.5% to 4.5% in the top ten. The source material was PBMCs. This clonotype was sampled from a human donor in good health (CMV status not recorded). Some clones in this sample may be carry-over from other donors' samples.

CDR3 DNA: TGCAGTGCTCAAACTAGCGGGAGCCGGTACGAGCAGTACTTC. This encodes CSAQTSGSRYEQYF. The chain employs TRBV20-1 and TRBJ2-7; TRBD2 aligns across 11 bases. Per germline, CDR1 DFQATT and CDR2 SNEGSKA (reference sequence). J gave up 4 bases and V 5 bases, and 7 bases lay outside the gene matches. The CDR3 runs to 14 residues.